What follows describes a single TCR beta chain. Its antigen is still unknown. TCRdb's table, derived via immunoSEQ multiplex PCR, lists solely in-frame clones and lacks some. The sample carries some 2,500,000 clones, 93% recorded once. The data stem from a study of shared clonotypes between healthy human individuals. The germline gives CDR1 SGHAT, CDR2 FQDESV (reference sequence). V shed 1 base and J 10 bases; nucleotides not matched to a gene: 10. The CDR3 contains 15 residues. Adult donors, all healthy and HIV-negative, had no recent acute infections or vaccinations. Study findings and constraints: The study found about 5% of naive CD4 clonotypes shared across a few donors.

V usage is TRBV11-1 and J usage is TRBJ2-1, with 7 bases lining up with TRBD2. The TCR comes from a man between 18 and 29 years old in good health. Some clones in this sample may be carry-over from other donors' samples. The specimen sequenced was naive CD4+ T cells from PBMCs. Subset in this sample: CD45RA+ positively selected. CDR3 sequence: CASSLGREGGGEQFF. Here the CDR3 DNA reads TGTGCCAGCAGCTTAGGAAGGGAGGGAGGAGGGGAGCAGTTCTTC.